This T cell receptor (beta chain) was profiled in a study of shared clonotypes between healthy human individuals. On the study more broadly: A donor's plate count was three for CD4 naive and three for CD4 memory; CD8 naive had two and CD8 memory one. The study's findings and limits: Donor scarcity curtailed the genetic and exposure-history diversity represented herein. Sharing of clonotypes among donors was expected to vary with sequencing depth.

TCRdb's table, derived via immunoSEQ multiplex PCR, lists solely in-frame clones and lacks some. The table lists a few million clones, approximately 95% of them singletons. Remarks on this clone: Its antigen is still unknown. Distinct nucleotide sequences in the sample also encode this CDR3.

Germline V gene data show CDR1 as SEHNR and CDR2 as FQNEAQ (reference sequence). V lost 1 base and J lost 5, with 11 bases in between. This CDR3 has 14 residues. The V and J genes are TRBV7-9 and TRBJ2-5, with D possibly being TRBD1 (6 bases). Material for sequencing was naive CD4+ T cells from PBMCs. Specified subset: CD45RA+ positively selected. This clonotype originated in a man in his late teens or twenties in good health. Some clones in this sample may be carry-over from other donors' samples. The CDR3 loop is CASSLGAGAETQYF. CDR3 bases: TGTGCCAGCAGCTTAGGGGCAGGGGCCGAGACCCAGTACTTC.